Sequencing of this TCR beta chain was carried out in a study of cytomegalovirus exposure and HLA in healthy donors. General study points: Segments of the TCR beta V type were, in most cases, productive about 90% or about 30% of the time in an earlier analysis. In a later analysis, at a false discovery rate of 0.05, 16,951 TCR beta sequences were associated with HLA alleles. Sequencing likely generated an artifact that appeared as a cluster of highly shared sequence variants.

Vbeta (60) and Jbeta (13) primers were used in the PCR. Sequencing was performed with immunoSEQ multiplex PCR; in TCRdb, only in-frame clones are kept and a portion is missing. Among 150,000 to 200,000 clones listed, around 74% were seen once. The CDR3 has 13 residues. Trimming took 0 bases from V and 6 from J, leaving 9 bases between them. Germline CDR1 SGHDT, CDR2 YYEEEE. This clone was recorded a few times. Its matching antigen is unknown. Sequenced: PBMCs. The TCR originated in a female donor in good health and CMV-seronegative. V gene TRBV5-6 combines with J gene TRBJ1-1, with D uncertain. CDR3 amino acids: CASSLGRDSEAFF. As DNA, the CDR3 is TGTGCCAGCAGCTTGGGACGGGATTCTGAAGCTTTCTTT.